The 31 T cell receptor beta chains below come from one sample, sequenced in a study of blood T cell repertoires in COVID-19. Profiling relied on immunoSEQ multiplex PCR, and the TCRdb table lists in-frame clones only, not all of them. Counted here are some 70,000 clones, around four fifths occurring once; the ten biggest clones make up roughly a tenth. Sequencing was done on a sample of peripheral blood. The receptors originated from a woman in her fifties or sixties with acute or convalescent COVID-19.

This chain uses TRBV3-1 (or the pseudogene TRBV3-2) with TRBJ2-5; TRBD2 matches 8 bases. Germline V gene data show CDR1 as LGHDT and CDR2 as YNNKEL (reference sequence). V dropped 2 bases and J dropped 1; count of bases not matched to a gene: 3. This CDR3 spans 15 amino acids. CDR3 sequence (DNA): TGTGCCAGCAGCCAATCAACTAGCGGCCAAGAGACCCAGTACTTC. It translates to CASSQSTSGQETQYF.

The V call is TRBV21-1, the J call TRBJ2-7; the D call in the table, TRBD1, was not verified against the DNA. TRBV21-1 is designated a pseudogene. The CDR3 extends over 19 amino acids. CDR3 sequence: CASSSEWDMGPWSSYEQYF. CDR3 in DNA: TGTGCCAGCAGCAGTGAATGGGACATGGGGCCCTGGAGCTCCTACGAGCAGTACTTC.

This chain's CDR3 is CASRSTGVDGYTF. CDR3 nucleotide sequence: TGTGCCAGCAGGAGTACAGGGGTGGATGGCTACACCTTC. The chain couples TRBV6-5 to TRBJ1-2; 7 nucleotides agree with TRBD1. Germline CDR1 and CDR2: MNHEY and SVGAGI. CDR3 length equals 13 residues. With V trimmed by 6 bases and J by 6 bases, 7 bases remained unmatched.

V gene TRBV7-3 combines with J gene TRBJ2-3; 8 bases map to TRBD1. The CDR3 spans 14 residues. CDR1 SGHTA and CDR2 FQGTGA come from the germline V gene. Trimming removed 6 bases from V and 4 bases from J; junction bases left unmatched: 6. CDR3 amino acids: CASSSGGASDTQYF. CDR3 nucleotides: TGTGCCAGCAGTTCAGGGGGCGCTTCAGATACGCAGTATTTT.

The V gene is TRBV20-1, the J gene TRBJ2-3, with D maybe TRBD2 (5 bases). The germline CDR1 and CDR2 sequences are DFQATT and SNEGSKA (reference sequence). Trimming removed 3 bases from V and 2 bases from J, with 21 bases in between. There are 17 residues in the CDR3. In DNA form, the CDR3 reads TGCAGTGCTAGTGGTTACCGTGAAGTGAGGGTCACAGATACGCAGTATTTT. It is translated as CSASGYREVRVTDTQYF.

This clone was counted a single time. V usage is TRBV5-6 and J usage is TRBJ1-1; no firm D call. The CDR3 totals 14 residues. Trimming took 5 bases from V and 1 from J, leaving 12 bases between them. Germline-derived CDR1 and CDR2 are SGHDT and YYEEEE. For the CDR3, the DNA is TGTGCCAGCAGACGGACGGGGAAGAACACTGAAGCTTTCTTT. Amino acids: CASRRTGKNTEAFF.

The chain combines TRBV24-1 with TRBJ2-1; tentatively, D is TRBD2 (6 bases). Germline V gives CDR1 KGHDR, CDR2 SFDVKD. The CDR3 sequence is 16 residues long. Trimming removed 3 bases from V and 5 bases from J, with 16 bases in between. This CDR3 reads CATSDPRTGDNNEQFF. Written as DNA, the CDR3 is TGTGCCACCAGTGATCCTCGGACGGGGGATAACAATGAGCAGTTCTTC.

This chain connects TRBV2 to TRBJ1-2; D is ambiguous. V was pared by 4 bases and J by 3 bases, with 9 bases between. Germline V gene lookup returns CDR1 SNHLY and CDR2 FYNNEI. The CDR3 sequence is 13 residues long. The CDR3 DNA reads as TGTGCCAGCAGTGTCGACAACGACTATGGCTACACCTTC. Protein: CASSVDNDYGYTF.

This clone has a handful of counts. The chain combines TRBV7-2 with TRBJ1-2, with 7 bases that match TRBD1. V trimming: 5 bases; J trimming: 5 bases; junction bases outside the gene matches: 8. The CDR3 extends over 14 amino acids. Germline-derived CDR1 and CDR2 are SGHTA and FQGNSA. CDR3 sequence (DNA): TGTGCCAGCAGCACCATGACAGGGATGTATGGCTACACCTTC. This encodes CASSTMTGMYGYTF.

The V gene is TRBV5-1, the J gene TRBJ1-3; the D is unclear. CDR1 and CDR2 from the germline V gene are SGHRS and YFSETQ. Deletions cut 0 bases from V and 0 bases from J, with 10 bases between. This CDR3 contains 16 residues. The chain's CDR3 is CASSLEFVGSGNTIYF. CDR3 coding DNA: TGCGCCAGCAGCTTGGAGTTCGTCGGCTCTGGAAACACCATATATTTT.

The CDR3 nucleotides read TGCAGCGTCATTAGCGGGCTAGGGAGCTCCTACGAGCAGTACTTC. Translation: CSVISGLGSSYEQYF. V and J are TRBV29-1 and TRBJ2-7; TRBD2 aligns across 7 bases. V was pared by 6 bases and J by 0 bases, with 11 bases of the junction left unmatched. The germline V gene encodes CDR1 SQVTM and CDR2 ANQGSEA. The CDR3 totals 15 residues.

The V and J genes are TRBV5-1 and TRBJ2-4; 12 bases agree with TRBD2. The CDR3 has 17 amino acids. Unmatched junction bases numbered 9, after V lost 0 bases and J lost 8 bases. Germline assignment: CDR1 SGHRS and CDR2 YFSETQ. The chain's CDR3 is CASSLVGPSGGADIQYF. CDR3 coding DNA: TGCGCCAGCAGCTTGGTAGGGCCTAGCGGGGGGGCGGACATTCAGTACTTC.

The rearrangement links TRBV5-4 to TRBJ1-2; 7 bases are shared with TRBD1. The CDR3 runs to 14 residues. V gave up 4 bases and J gave up 0 bases; unmatched junction bases: 3. Germline loops: CDR1 SGHNT, CDR2 YYREEE (reference sequence). CDR3 nucleotide sequence: TGTGCCAGCAGCGTAGACAGGGCTAACTATGGCTACACCTTC. Encoded protein: CASSVDRANYGYTF.

Comment on this clone: The sample holds other DNA sequences that translate to the same CDR3. The V and J genes are TRBV15 and TRBJ1-4, with 9 nucleotides matching TRBD1. CDR3 length: 14 residues. J lost 6 bases, V lost 4 bases, and 3 bases had no gene match. CDR1 is LNHNV and CDR2 is YYDKDF in the germline V gene (reference sequence). The DNA for the CDR3 is TGTGCCACCAGCACCGGGACAGGGTATGAAAAACTGTTTTTT. Its translation is CATSTGTGYEKLFF.

The chain joins TRBV5-5 to TRBJ2-5; D is uncertain. CDR1 SGHKS and CDR2 YYEKEE come from the germline V gene (reference sequence). The CDR3 is 11 amino acids. V was clipped by 5 bases and J by 3 bases, with 5 bases between them. The chain's CDR3 is CASSPKETQYF. The CDR3 region has the DNA TGTGCCAGCAGTCCTAAAGAGACCCAGTACTTC.

The count of this clone is one. This sequence joins TRBV2 and TRBJ2-7; unclear D gene. Trimming took off 2 bases at V and 2 bases at J, with 13 bases between the two ends. CDR3 length equals 15 residues. Germline CDR1 SNHLY, CDR2 FYNNEI. The CDR3 is CASSEFPSLAYEQYF. The CDR3 DNA sequence: TGTGCCAGCAGTGAATTCCCTAGTCTCGCCTACGAGCAGTACTTC. Full variable domain (missing parts from reference TRBV2 and TRBJ2-7): EPEVTQTPSHQVTQMGQEVILRCVPISNHLYFYWYRQILGQKVEFLVSFYNNEISEKSEIFDDQFSVERPDGSNFTLKIRSTKLEDSAMYFCASSEFPSLAYEQYFGPGTRLTVT.

This clone was recorded once. The chain couples TRBV6-5 to TRBJ2-3; D gene ambiguous. This CDR3 has 12 amino acids. The V end was cut by 2 bases, the J end by 4 bases, with 4 bases between. Germline assignment: CDR1 MNHEY and CDR2 SVGAGI. The CDR3 region has the DNA TGTGCCAGCAGTTACGTCGCAGATACGCAGTATTTT. This sequence encodes CASSYVADTQYF.

The chain joins TRBV5-1 to TRBJ2-5; weak D call: TRBD2 (6 bases). With 2 bases removed from V and 3 bases from J, the gap between germline ends came to 14 bases. Germline lookup yields CDR1 SGHRS and CDR2 YFSETQ. This CDR3 comprises 15 residues. CDR3 protein: CASSFGGTDEETQYF. DNA of the CDR3: TGCGCCAGCAGCTTCGGAGGGACCGACGAAGAGACCCAGTACTTC.

This sequence joins TRBV10-2 and TRBJ1-6, with TRBD1 matching 8 bases. CDR1 WSHSY and CDR2 SAAADI come from the germline V gene. V dropped 6 bases and J dropped 8; count of bases not matched to a gene: 6. The CDR3 runs 14 residues. This chain's CDR3 is CASSFDRGDSPLHF. DNA of the CDR3: TGCGCCAGCAGCTTCGACAGGGGAGATTCACCCCTCCACTTT.

The gene calls are TRBV20-1 and TRBJ2-1; the match to TRBD2 covers 10 bases. CDR3 length: 16 residues. From germline, CDR1 is DFQATT and CDR2 SNEGSKA (reference sequence). Trimming at V came to 3 bases and at J to 1 base, leaving 6 bases not matched to a gene. CDR3 sequence reads: CSASWPGLASYNEQFF. Written as DNA, the CDR3 is TGCAGTGCTAGTTGGCCGGGACTAGCGTCCTACAATGAGCAGTTCTTC.

The chain employs TRBV7-8 and TRBJ2-5; perhaps TRBD1 as D (6 bases). CDR1 SGHVS and CDR2 FQNEAQ come from the germline V gene. This CDR3 has 16 amino acids. Trimming cost V 4 bases and J 2 bases, with 17 bases left between them. The CDR3 DNA is TGTGCCAGCAGCTCTTTCCAGGGGACATTACAAGAGACCCAGTACTTC. This sequence encodes CASSSFQGTLQETQYF.

The CDR3 protein is CASSEEDRGVQPQHF. In nucleotides, the CDR3 is TGTGCCAGCAGTGAAGAGGACAGGGGTGTTCAGCCCCAGCATTTT. This chain joins TRBV2 and TRBJ1-5; TRBD1 agrees at 9 bases. The junction had 4 bases not matched to a gene; V was cut back by 1 base and J by 6 bases. The CDR3 loop spans 15 amino acids. Germline CDR1 and CDR2: SNHLY and FYNNEI.

The chain couples TRBV13 to TRBJ2-3; maybe TRBD2 (5 bases). The V end was cut by 0 bases, the J end by 4 bases, with 11 bases between. The CDR3 runs to 15 residues. Per the germline V gene, CDR1 is PRHDT and CDR2 is FYEKMQ (reference sequence). CDR3 sequence: CASSLGLVVADTQYF. The CDR3 DNA reads TGTGCCAGCAGCTTAGGACTAGTAGTGGCAGATACGCAGTATTTT.

The rearrangement links TRBV9 to TRBJ1-5; TRBD1 matches 9 bases. CDR3 length: 16 amino acids. The V segment lost 2 bases and the J segment 5 bases; nucleotides outside the gene matches: 8. Per germline, CDR1 SGDLS and CDR2 YYNGEE. CDR3 in DNA: TGTGCCAGCAGCGTGGGGGGACAGGGATTCGATCAGCCCCAGCATTTT. It specifies CASSVGGQGFDQPQHF.

V is TRBV11-2 and J is TRBJ2-1; TRBD2 aligns across 12 bases. Trimming cost V 5 bases and J 6 bases; bases outside gene matches: 5. The CDR3 length is 15 residues. The germline CDR1 and CDR2 sequences are SGHAT and FQNNGV. The CDR3 DNA follows: TGTGCCAGCAGCCTTGGACTAGCGGGAAGCAATGAGCAGTTCTTC. Amino acids: CASSLGLAGSNEQFF.

The chain joins TRBV28 to TRBJ1-3, with TRBD1 identical over 8 bases. The germline V gene has CDR1 MDHEN and CDR2 SYDVKM. The V and J ends lost 6 bases and 6 bases, in that order; junction bases with no gene match: 7. The CDR3 sequence is 14 residues long. This chain's CDR3 is CASRTTGGLNTIYF. The CDR3 DNA sequence: TGTGCCAGCAGGACTACAGGGGGATTAAACACCATATATTTT.

V gene TRBV11-2 combines with J gene TRBJ2-7; weak D call: TRBD2 (6 bases). Trimming left V 1 base short and J 6 bases short, with 10 bases between. Germline V gene data show CDR1 as SGHAT and CDR2 as FQNNGV. The length of the CDR3 is 13 residues. The CDR3 DNA reads TGTGCCAGCAGCTTAGGCGGAGGGGTCGAGCAGTACTTC. Protein sequence: CASSLGGGVEQYF.

This clone showed up many times. CDR3 in amino acids: CASSTGERGYTF. CDR3 bases: TGTGCCAGCTCAACAGGGGAACGAGGCTACACCTTC. The V gene is TRBV18, the J gene TRBJ1-2, with 7 bases fitting TRBD1. The CDR3 extends over 12 amino acids. Per the germline V gene, CDR1 is KGHSH and CDR2 is LQKENI. Trimming at V came to 5 bases and at J to 8 bases, leaving 5 bases not matched to a gene.

V and J are TRBV5-1 and TRBJ2-2; 8 bases are a match to TRBD2. Trimming cost V 7 bases and J 3 bases; bases outside gene matches: 8. This CDR3 is 15 amino acids long. CDR1 is SGHRS and CDR2 is YFSETQ in the germline V gene. The CDR3, as DNA: TGCGCCAGCTGGGAGACTAGCGACTACACCGGGGAGCTGTTTTTT. Amino acids: CASWETSDYTGELFF.

This clone turned up a few times. V and J are TRBV4-2 and TRBJ1-6; 11 bases align to TRBD1. The CDR3 runs 18 residues. Germline V CDR1 and CDR2: LGHNA, YNFKEQ. V dropped 1 base and J dropped 6; count of bases not matched to a gene: 8. The CDR3: CASSQGGQGVGGNSPLHF. DNA for the CDR3: TGTGCCAGCAGCCAAGGGGGACAGGGGGTGGGCGGTAATTCACCCCTCCACTTT.

V and J are TRBV9 and TRBJ1-5; 9 bases are shared with TRBD1. The CDR3 is 16 residues long. Germline values: CDR1 SGDLS, CDR2 YYNGEE. The V gene end was trimmed by 3 bases and the J gene end by 3 bases; junction bases not matched to a gene: 7. CDR3 DNA: TGTGCCAGCAGCGCCGGGACAGGGAACTTCAATCAGCCCCAGCATTTT. Residues: CASSAGTGNFNQPQHF.